This entry features one T cell receptor beta chain sequence. Its antigen remains undetermined. No base qualities exist here, and no much larger clone lies one base off it. Library method: RT-PCR. TCRdb lists the instrument as Illumina HiSeq 2500. Using fastp trimming at Q25 and MiXCR clonotype assembly, TCRdb reanalyzed the public sequencing data and kept in-frame beta chains. All rows with the same CDR3 protein become a single entry with the most common DNA and genes. The table for this sample lists about 240,000 distinct CDR3 sequences; 12% of them were counted only once. The ten largest clonotypes hold 7.5% to 10% of the sample. This record belongs to a study of response to subunit inactivated influenza vaccine (dated by TCRdb to between 2017 and 2018). Regarding the research as a whole: Deep quantitative profiling of the T cell receptor repertoire was used in the study to follow responses to a trivalent subunit inactivated influenza vaccine. Beyond this particular receptor, the publication reports: The authors proposed that each seasonal influenza vaccination may bring in only a limited number of new T cells.

Taken from cysteine to phenylalanine, the CDR3 has 13 residues. CDR3 DNA is the only sequence kept; it has 39 bases, read in frame from the first base. CDR1 LNHNV and CDR2 YYDKDF are derived from the germline V gene (reference sequence). The germline ends are 15 bases apart after V is trimmed by 11 bases and J by 7 bases. The V and J genes are TRBV15 and TRBJ1-6; no confident D gene assignment can be made. The sequencing used non-naive T cells sorted from PBMCs, collected 14 to 15 days before vaccination. The sample's cell subset or site label, decoded: memory T cell fraction. The source is a man in his fifties or sixties who received an inactivated influenza vaccine. Donor details come from another sample of the same person, matched by shared clones. The CDR3 protein: CASGRGRNSPLHF. At the DNA level, the sequence is TGTGCCTCCGGGCGAGGGCGGAATTCACCCCTCCACTTT.